This is a list of T cell receptor beta chains from one sample in a study of control samples from healthy donors and cancer patients. Profiled with immunoSEQ multiplex PCR; TCRdb holds only in-frame clones, not every one. The table has some 90,000 clones, 85% to 90% seen once; the top ten hold 7.5% to 8%. Sequences were obtained from blood. These receptors originate from a woman aged 55-70 years in good health. The CDR3 runs from the conserved cysteine through the conserved F or W. A D gene is named only where the DNA matches it firmly.

12 . TRBJ2-1 TRBV27 CASSSTGYEQFF
14 . TRBJ1-2 TRBV3-1/TRBV3-2 CASSHRDGTYGYTF
16 . TRBJ1-1 TRBV2 CASSEEGMGMNTEAFF
14 . TRBJ1-2 TRBV7-9 CASSSYEGFKGYTF
17 TRBD2 TRBJ2-1 TRBV28 CASSPLTSGRFYNEQFF
14 TRBD2 TRBJ2-1 TRBV7-2 CASSLMREANEQFF
14 TRBD1 TRBJ2-2 TRBV24-1 CATRDRGDTGELFF
12 TRBD2 TRBJ2-7 TRBV12-3/TRBV12-4 CASSFGGGEQYF
14 TRBD1 TRBJ1-1 TRBV2 CASSEWDRSLEAFF
17 TRBD1 TRBJ1-3 TRBV7-2 CASSLGGQGVSGNTIYF
16 TRBD1 TRBJ1-6 TRBV10-3 CAIRAGTGLNNSPLHF
15 TRBD1 TRBJ2-1 TRBV15 CATSTGQGVYNEQFF
13 . TRBJ1-3 TRBV2 CATGQVSGNTIYF
16 . TRBJ1-5 TRBV5-6 CASSLESGGGNQPQHF
15 TRBD1 TRBJ2-1 TRBV7-2 CASSPTGESYNEQFF
17 TRBD1 TRBJ2-6 TRBV7-2 CASSAGTASHGANVLTF
12 . TRBJ1-5 TRBV28 CASSLQFTPQHF
11 . TRBJ2-7 TRBV20-1 CSARDYREQYF